The 11 T cell receptor beta chains in this list originate from one sample, sequenced in a study of blood T cells in healthy people across ages. Alongside a J-beta primer mix, a sample-barcoded 5' primer served in a second PCR lasting about 6 to 11 cycles. One entry per CDR3 protein, called by TCRdb with MiXCR from the 5' RACE reads. The table includes about 620,000 distinct CDR3 sequences, 21% detected once. Sequenced material: blood. These receptors were taken from an older man in good health.

This clonotype was seen a few times. The chain recombines TRBV6-1 with TRBJ2-1, with 10 bases lining up with TRBD1. V was clipped by 10 bases and J by 3 bases; unmatched bases: 6. The CDR3 loop spans 14 amino acids. Germline CDR1 reads MNHNS; CDR2 reads SASEGT. Written as DNA, the CDR3 is TGTGCCACCCCGGGACAGGGGAACTACAATGAGCAGTTCTTC. Protein product: CATPGQGNYNEQFF.

This clonotype was picked up a small number of times. The chain has TRBV5-1 and TRBJ2-1; the D is unclear. V lost 0 bases and J lost 0, with 13 bases in between. This CDR3 has 17 residues. Looked up from germline, CDR1 is SGHRS and CDR2 is YFSETQ. In DNA form, the CDR3 reads TGCGCCAGCAGCTTGGGGGAAGAGGTAAGCTCCTACAATGAGCAGTTCTTC. Residues: CASSLGEEVSSYNEQFF.

This clonotype was picked up many times. The rearrangement links TRBV28 to TRBJ1-4; tentatively, D is TRBD1 (5 bases). V lost 2 bases and J 3 bases, leaving 7 bases between the germline ends. CDR3 length: 14 residues. Germline V lookup: CDR1 MDHEN, CDR2 SYDVKM. DNA of the CDR3: TGTGCCAGCAGTTTACAGGGCTCTAATGAAAAACTGTTTTTT. It translates to CASSLQGSNEKLFF.

This clonotype was seen only a few times. V is TRBV12-3 or TRBV12-4 and J is TRBJ2-1; 9 positions agree with TRBD1. This CDR3 region has 14 residues. V dropped 6 bases and J dropped 9; count of bases not matched to a gene: 9. This CDR3 is CASSPTGGNAEQFF. In DNA form, the CDR3 reads TGTGCCAGCAGCCCGACAGGGGGTAATGCTGAGCAGTTCTTC.

This chain uses TRBV2 with TRBJ1-1; D is unclear. The CDR3 has 13 amino acids. V was pared by 4 bases and J by 8 bases, with 14 bases between. CDR1 and CDR2 from the germline V gene are SNHLY and FYNNEI. CDR3 protein: CASSVSKAGEAFF. For the CDR3, the DNA is TGTGCCAGCAGTGTTAGTAAGGCAGGAGAAGCTTTCTTT.

The chain employs TRBV2 and TRBJ2-5, with 7 nucleotides matching TRBD2. Germline CDR1 reads SNHLY; CDR2 reads FYNNEI. The CDR3 consists of 13 residues. Unmatched junction bases numbered 6, after V lost 8 bases and J lost 3 bases. The CDR3 nucleotides are TGTGCCAGCCAGCAGCGGGAAGAAGAGACCCAGTACTTC. Protein sequence: CASQQREEETQYF.

The rearrangement links TRBV5-5 to TRBJ2-5; D ambiguous. Trimming took off 0 bases at V and 0 bases at J, with 12 bases between the two ends. Per germline, CDR1 SGHKS and CDR2 YYEKEE (reference sequence). This CDR3 comprises 16 residues. CDR3 bases: TGTGCCAGCAGCTTGGCCGCGTCGAAGTACCAAGAGACCCAGTACTTC. It is translated as CASSLAASKYQETQYF. Full variable domain (remainder filled in from reference TRBV5-5 and TRBJ2-5): DAGVTQSPTHLIKTRGQQVTLRCSPISGHKSVSWYQQVLGQGPQFIFQYYEKEERGRGNFPDRFSARQFPNYSSELNVNALLLGDSALYLCASSLAASKYQETQYFGPGTRLLVL.

This clonotype was picked up a small number of times. V and J are TRBV20-1 and TRBJ2-5; 9 bases are shared with TRBD1. V trimming: 0 bases; J trimming: 4 bases; junction bases outside the gene matches: 6. This CDR3 region has 15 residues. In germline, CDR1 is DFQATT, CDR2 SNEGSKA (reference sequence). CDR3 loop: CSARDPRQGVETQYF. Here the CDR3 DNA reads TGCAGTGCTAGAGATCCGAGACAGGGGGTAGAGACCCAGTACTTC.

The genes are TRBV29-1 and TRBJ2-5, with no clear D. V was clipped by 2 bases and J by 9 bases, with 4 bases between them. Germline assignment: CDR1 SQVTM and CDR2 ANQGSEA. The CDR3 covers 9 residues. The CDR3 nucleotides read TGCAGCGTTGAATCCGCCCAGTACTTC. Translation: CSVESAQYF.

Worth noting for this clonotype: Given a much more abundant clone one base away, this may be a read error. This CDR3 fails to terminate in the conserved phenylalanine or tryptophan, so it likely reflects a read error. The chain employs TRBV20-1 and TRBJ2-1; D gene ambiguous. The CDR3 is 14 amino acids. Germline loops: CDR1 DFQATT, CDR2 SNEGSKA (reference sequence). V lost 2 bases to trimming and J lost 3 bases, with 11 bases between them. The CDR3 bases are TGCAGTGCTAGACCTCGGAATGTCTACAATGAGCAGTTCCTC. This encodes CSARPRNVYNEQFL.

This clonotype was detected only a few times. The V and J genes are TRBV5-1 and TRBJ1-1; D remains ambiguous. The CDR3 has 11 residues. Per germline, CDR1 SGHRS and CDR2 YFSETQ. Trimming shortened V by 4 bases and J by 8 bases, and 9 bases separated the two germline ends. The CDR3 nucleotides read TGCGCCAGCAGCCATGGGAGCGAAGCTTTCTTT. This encodes CASSHGSEAFF.